This T cell receptor beta chain was profiled in a study of blood T cell repertoires in COVID-19. The assay was immunoSEQ multiplex PCR, and TCRdb's table has in-frame clones only and misses some. The sample gives tens of thousands of clones, more than 80% of which show up once; about 2.5% is in the top ten. This receptor was taken from a middle-aged man with COVID-19, enrolled during active disease. Sample: peripheral blood.

The CDR3 nucleotides read TGTGCCAGCAGTTTCACCGGGACAGGGACCGGGGAGCTGTTTTTT. It specifies CASSFTGTGTGELFF. The V call is TRBV6-5, the J call TRBJ2-2; 9 bases line up with TRBD1. The CDR3 has 15 residues. Germline values: CDR1 MNHEY, CDR2 SVGAGI. The V segment lost 4 bases and the J segment 5 bases; nucleotides outside the gene matches: 5.